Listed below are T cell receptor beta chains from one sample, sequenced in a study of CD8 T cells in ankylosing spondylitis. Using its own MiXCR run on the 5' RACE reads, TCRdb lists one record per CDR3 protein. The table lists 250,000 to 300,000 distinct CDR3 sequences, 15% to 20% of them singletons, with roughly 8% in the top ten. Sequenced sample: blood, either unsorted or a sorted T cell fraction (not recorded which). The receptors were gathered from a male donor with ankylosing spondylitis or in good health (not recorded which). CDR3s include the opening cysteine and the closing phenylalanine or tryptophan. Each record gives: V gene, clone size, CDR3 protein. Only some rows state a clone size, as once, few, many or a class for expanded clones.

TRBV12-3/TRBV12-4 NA CASRGLHNEQFF
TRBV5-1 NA CASSREDEQFF
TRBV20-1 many CSARDLEAFF
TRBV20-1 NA CSARSRQGRNQPQHF
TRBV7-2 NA CASGRGHTDTQYF
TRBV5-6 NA CASSLGQSETQYF
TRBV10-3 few CAISESGGSYNEQFF
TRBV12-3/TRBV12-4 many CASSSGPGSGNTIYF
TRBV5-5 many CASSLSTPNTGELFF
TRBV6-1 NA CASSVANTEAFF
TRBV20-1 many CSARAGTSPDTQYF
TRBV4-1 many CASSQRAGVSEKLFF
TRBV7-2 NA CASSLARIVTGELFF
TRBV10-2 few CASSAPGTYNEQFF
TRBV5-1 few CASSLLQGETEAFF
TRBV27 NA CASSFHPSGGDHYF
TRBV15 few CATSQRRTYNEQFF
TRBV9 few CASSVPGRITGYTF
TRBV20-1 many CSASHTEAFF
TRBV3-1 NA CASSPGQGPNSPLHF
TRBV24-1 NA CATSDTIGLAGGHVDEQFF
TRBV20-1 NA CSARDSGGPDNEQFF
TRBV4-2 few CASSQEQGSTGELFF
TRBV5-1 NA CASTRQGSYGYTF
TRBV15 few CATSKTLRDRVNEQFF
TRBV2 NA CASSIQGPVNTEAFF
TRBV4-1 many CASSQAGQGQGEQFF
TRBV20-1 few CSARKGAGLAGATARTGEQFF
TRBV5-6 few CASSMMDTGGTGELFF
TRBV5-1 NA CASSQSMSSGANVLTF
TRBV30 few CAWTGTGWFNEQFF
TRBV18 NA CASSPETVANYGYTF
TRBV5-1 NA CASSFSGMGRSDEQFF
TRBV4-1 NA CASSLDPVGTSAYNEQFF
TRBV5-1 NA CASSLAGSGRYNEQFF
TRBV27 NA CASRGQGESPLHF
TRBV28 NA CASSATGNTIYF
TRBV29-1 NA CSGGPSEETQYF